Listed here is a single T cell receptor beta chain. This entry comes from a study of blood T cell repertoires in COVID-19. J lost 4 bases, V lost 4 bases, and 4 bases had no gene match. This CDR3 contains 14 residues. Germline-derived CDR1 and CDR2 are SGHTA and FQGTGA. Per the original methods: Quantification of nucleated cells was approximated via reference gene primer amplification. Only in-frame clones appear in the TCRdb table, and some are missing; sequencing was by immunoSEQ multiplex PCR. V, J and clone size are taken as reported in that table, and D and trimming were inferred from the DNA itself. The sample has approximately 46,000 clones; about 82% are singletons.

The chain carries TRBV7-3 and TRBJ1-2, with 9 bases fitting TRBD1. The source is a human donor in a cohort sampled during active COVID-19. Sequenced: peripheral blood. CDR3 DNA: TGTGCCAGCAGCTCGACAGGGGGGACCTATGGCTACACCTTC. Translating gives CASSSTGGTYGYTF. Filled out from reference TRBV7-3 and TRBJ1-2, the complete variable domain reads GAGVSQTPSNKVTEKGKYVELRCDPISGHTALYWYRQSLGQGPEFLIYFQGTGAADDSGLPNDRFFAVRPEGSVSTLKIQRTERGDSAVYLCASSSTGGTYGYTFGSGTRLTVV.